What follows is one TCR beta chain and its context. The data belong to a study of T cell clones after liver transplantation. About the study: Immunosuppression withdrawal was tried within 2 years after liver transplantation in this trial.

Thawed unstimulated PBMCs were FACS-sorted by CD3, CD4 and CD8 into two populations. TCRdb's copy holds only in-frame clones and misses some; the assay was immunoSEQ multiplex PCR. This table has fewer than 50,000 clones, approximately 86% appearing once. The germline V gene has CDR1 SEHNR and CDR2 FQNEAQ (reference sequence). With 5 bases removed from V and 3 bases from J, the gap between germline ends came to 8 bases. The CDR3 runs 13 residues. This TCR was sampled from a human patient who received a liver transplant. Some T cells may have come from the graft donor. The chain links TRBV7-9 to TRBJ1-3; D is ambiguous. The source was CD4+ T cells from blood, collected 24 months after liver transplant. The CDR3 DNA is TGTGCCAGCAGCCTGGACGGTGGAAACACCATATATTTT. As protein: CASSLDGGNTIYF.